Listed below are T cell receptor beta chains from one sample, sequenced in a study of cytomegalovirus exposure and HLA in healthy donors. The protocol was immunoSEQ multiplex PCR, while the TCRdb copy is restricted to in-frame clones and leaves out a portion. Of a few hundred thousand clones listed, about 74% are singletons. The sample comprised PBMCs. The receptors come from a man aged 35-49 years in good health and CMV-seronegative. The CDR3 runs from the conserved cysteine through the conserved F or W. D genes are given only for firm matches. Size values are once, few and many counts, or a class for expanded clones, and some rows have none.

TGTGCCAGCTCACCAACCCCCGGGACAGGAAGCTCCTATAATTCACCCCTCCACTTT	CASSPTPGTGSSYNSPLHF	TRBJ1-6	TRBD1	.	TRBV18
TGTGCCAGCAGTGAGAACCCTACCTACGAGCAGTACTTC	CASSENPTYEQYF	TRBJ2-7	.	.	TRBV2
TGCGCCAGCAGCCAGGACAGCCACGAGCAGTACTTC	CASSQDSHEQYF	TRBJ2-7	.	.	TRBV5-1
TGTGCCAGTAGTATGGCACGACACCAGAATGAAGCTTTCTTT	CASSMARHQNEAFF	TRBJ1-1	.	.	TRBV19
TGCGCCAGCAGTGAGGACCCCGGGGAGACCCAGTACTTC	CASSEDPGETQYF	TRBJ2-5	.	once	TRBV10-1
TGTGCCAGCAGCTTAGGGAGCCCAGATACGCAGTATTTT	CASSLGSPDTQYF	TRBJ2-3	.	.	TRBV7-9
TGCGCCAGCGCCCGGCCCGGGGAGGGGCAGTATTTT	CASARPGEGQYF	TRBJ2-3	TRBD2	.	TRBV4-3
TGTGCCAGCAGTTTCACAGAAATGAACACTGAAGCTTTCTTT	CASSFTEMNTEAFF	TRBJ1-1	.	.	TRBV2
TGTGCCAGTAGTATCGGGACAGCCCAGTTCTTC	CASSIGTAQFF	TRBJ2-1	TRBD1	.	TRBV19
TGCGCCAGCAGCCTAAGGGACAGAGATGAGCAGTTCTTC	CASSLRDRDEQFF	TRBJ2-1	TRBD1	.	TRBV5-1
TGCGCCAGCAGCCCGTCTAGCGGGAGGGCCTACAATGAGCAGTTCTTC	CASSPSSGRAYNEQFF	TRBJ2-1	TRBD2	few	TRBV5-1
TGCGCCAGCAGTGAGTCCCGGTCAGGGGGAGAGACCCAGTACTTC	CASSESRSGGETQYF	TRBJ2-5	TRBD1	.	TRBV10-1
TGTGCCAGCAGACAGACTACAGGGGGCGAATACGAAAAACTGTTTTTT	CASRQTTGGEYEKLFF	TRBJ1-4	TRBD1	few	TRBV5-5
TGTGCCAGCAGGAAGGACAGCGCCTACAATGAGCAGTTCTTC	CASRKDSAYNEQFF	TRBJ2-1	.	few	TRBV6-1
TGTGCCAGCAGCTCTTGGGGACAGGGAATTGAAAAACTGTTTTTT	CASSSWGQGIEKLFF	TRBJ1-4	TRBD1	.	TRBV5-8
TGCGCCAGCAGCCAAGGACCGGGACAGGGACTCTACGAGCAGTACTTC	CASSQGPGQGLYEQYF	TRBJ2-7	TRBD1	.	TRBV4-1
TGCGCCAGCAGCTTGGTTCCACTTGATTACTATGGCTACACCTTC	CASSLVPLDYYGYTF	TRBJ1-2	.	.	TRBV5-1
TGTGCCAGCAGCCTCCTGGGACAGGGGGATGGCTACACCTTC	CASSLLGQGDGYTF	TRBJ1-2	TRBD1	.	TRBV7-2
TGTGCCAGCAGTTACTTGGCAGGGGGAAATCAGCCCCAGCATTTT	CASSYLAGGNQPQHF	TRBJ1-5	TRBD1	.	TRBV6-6
TGTGCCAGTAGGACTCCTACCGGGACAGGGGGCAGGGGCAATCAGCCCCAGCATTTT	CASRTPTGTGGRGNQPQHF	TRBJ1-5	TRBD1	.	TRBV19
TGTGCCAGCAGCTCGAACAGGGGGGGAGAGACCCAGTACTTC	CASSSNRGGETQYF	TRBJ2-5	.	once	TRBV9
TGTGCCAACGCGAAGGGGCCTATCTCTGGGGCCAACGTCCTGACTTTC	CANAKGPISGANVLTF	TRBJ2-6	.	.	TRBV10-3
TGTGCCAGCAGTGCCTGGGAGACTGAAGCTTTCTTT	CASSAWETEAFF	TRBJ1-1	.	few	TRBV6-1
TGTTCCAGCAACATACAGGGAGTAAGCACTGAAGCTTTCTTT	CSSNIQGVSTEAFF	TRBJ1-1	.	.	TRBV7-9
TGTGCCATTAAAGAAGGGGAAATGAACACTGAAGCTTTCTTT	CAIKEGEMNTEAFF	TRBJ1-1	.	.	TRBV10-3
TGTGCCAGCAGCTTGGCCTCGACTAGCGGGAGTCAAGACGAGCAGTACTTC	CASSLASTSGSQDEQYF	TRBJ2-7	TRBD2	.	TRBV5-8
TGTGCCAGCAGTTATACGGCGGCTGGAGGTTACACTGAAGCTTTCTTT	CASSYTAAGGYTEAFF	TRBJ1-1	.	.	TRBV6-5
TGTGCCAGCAGCTTAGCGCGGGGGCCTTCCAATGAGCAGTTCTTC	CASSLARGPSNEQFF	TRBJ2-1	.	few	TRBV7-2
TGTGCCAGCAGCTTAGGGGAGGGTCCTATCAAGGGCTACACCTTC	CASSLGEGPIKGYTF	TRBJ1-2	.	.	TRBV7-2
TGTGCCTGGAGTACCCTATCTAGTTCACAGCAGTTCTTC	CAWSTLSSSQQFF	TRBJ2-1	.	.	TRBV30
TGTGCCAGCAGCTTAAGGGGAGAGACCCAGTACTTC	CASSLRGETQYF	TRBJ2-5	.	.	TRBV13
TGTGCCAGCAGCTTAGTATCGTCGGGAGCCGTAAGAAAACTGTTTTTT	CASSLVSSGAVRKLFF	TRBJ1-4	.	.	TRBV7-2
TGTGCCAGCAGTTTTGGGGCAGGGGGAACAGATACGCAGTATTTT	CASSFGAGGTDTQYF	TRBJ2-3	TRBD1	.	TRBV27
TGTGCCAGCTCACCAGACAGCTACGAGCAGTACTTC	CASSPDSYEQYF	TRBJ2-7	.	.	TRBV18
TGTGCCAGCAGGCCTTCTAGCGGGGGGGCAAATGAGCAGTTCTTC	CASRPSSGGANEQFF	TRBJ2-1	TRBD2	few	TRBV7-2
TGTGCCAGTAGTAATGGGGGGGAAGCTTTCTTT	CASSNGGEAFF	TRBJ1-1	.	few	TRBV19
TGTGCCAGCAGCTCAAAAATGAGTGCAACCTACGAGCAGTACTTC	CASSSKMSATYEQYF	TRBJ2-7	.	.	TRBV11-2
TGCAGCGTAGCTGACACTGACAGGTCCCAGCATTTT	CSVADTDRSQHF	TRBJ1-5	.	few	TRBV29-1
TGTGCCAGCTCACCAAGGTCGGCCCCGGGGCAAGAGACCCAGTACTTC	CASSPRSAPGQETQYF	TRBJ2-5	.	.	TRBV18
TGTGCCAGCAGTGGTGGGCAGGGGTTTACCGGGGAGCTGTTTTTT	CASSGGQGFTGELFF	TRBJ2-2	.	.	TRBV2
TGTGCCAGCAGCGTAGCTCTACAGGGTCGGACTGGGGCCAACGTCCTGACTTTC	CASSVALQGRTGANVLTF	TRBJ2-6	.	.	TRBV9
TGTGCCACCGGAGGCGCGCTGAGCACAGATACGCAGTATTTT	CATGGALSTDTQYF	TRBJ2-3	.	.	TRBV6-5
TGTGCCAGCAGCAGGGACTATCAGCACAATGAGCAGTTCTTC	CASSRDYQHNEQFF	TRBJ2-1	TRBD2	.	TRBV11-2
TGCAGCGTTGAAGACCCAGGGTACGCCGGGGAGCTGTTTTTT	CSVEDPGYAGELFF	TRBJ2-2	.	.	TRBV29-1
TGTGCCAGCAGACCGACTAGCGGGAGAACAGATACGCAGTATTTT	CASRPTSGRTDTQYF	TRBJ2-3	TRBD2	once	TRBV7-8
TGCGCCAGCAGCCTTCTCCGGGACAGGGGGCGAGATACGCAGTATTTT	CASSLLRDRGRDTQYF	TRBJ2-3	TRBD1	.	TRBV4-1
TGTGCCAGCAGAGAGCGGGGGGGCCGCACAGATACGCAGTATTTT	CASRERGGRTDTQYF	TRBJ2-3	TRBD2	.	TRBV6-5
TGTGCCAGCAGCTTAGCTAGCGGGACAGATACGCAGTATTTT	CASSLASGTDTQYF	TRBJ2-3	TRBD2	.	TRBV7-3
TGTGCCAGCAGCCAAGATCCAGGGGATAATGAGCAGTTCTTC	CASSQDPGDNEQFF	TRBJ2-1	.	.	TRBV14
TGCGCCAGCAGCCAAGATCGGGCAGGGGCCTCCTACGAGCAGTACTTC	CASSQDRAGASYEQYF	TRBJ2-7	.	.	TRBV4-3
TGTGCCAGCAGCTTGTCTGGTAGCAAAGAGACCCAGTACTTC	CASSLSGSKETQYF	TRBJ2-5	.	once	TRBV5-4
TGTGCCAGCAGTCGAGACAGGGGGGACACCGGGGAGCTGTTTTTT	CASSRDRGDTGELFF	TRBJ2-2	TRBD1	few	TRBV11-3
TGTGCCAGCAGCCTAGCGGCCCCCACAGATACGCAGTATTTT	CASSLAAPTDTQYF	TRBJ2-3	TRBD2	.	TRBV6-5
TGTGCCAGCAGCGATTCTGCGGGGGGTGGAGAGACCCAGTACTTC	CASSDSAGGGETQYF	TRBJ2-5	TRBD2	.	TRBV9
TGTGCCAGCAGCATCCATAATACTCTCAACACCGGGGAGCTGTTTTTT	CASSIHNTLNTGELFF	TRBJ2-2	.	.	TRBV7-3